The rows below give T cell receptor beta chains drawn from one sample of a study of blood T cell repertoires in COVID-19. Sequenced by immunoSEQ multiplex PCR; TCRdb stores in-frame clones only, minus some. Seen here are 100,000 to 150,000 clones, roughly 80% observed once, and the top ten hold about a sixth. The sample taken for sequencing was peripheral blood. The receptor set was obtained from a woman between 50 and 59 years old with acute or convalescent COVID-19. The conserved cysteine and the conserved F or W are not part of the CDR3 here.

V,J,CDR3
TRBV6-5,TRBJ1-5,ASSYGTVYSNQPQH
TRBV11-2,TRBJ2-1,ASSSLDSYSYNEQF
TRBV5-1,TRBJ2-1,ASSLDRGDYNEQF
TRBV27,TRBJ1-1,ASRTSRERTEAF
TRBV18,TRBJ2-2,ASSLRLISGAAQNTGELF
TRBV28,TRBJ2-1,ASSFTGKSSYNEQF
TRBV24-1,TRBJ2-7,ATSDPGTGFPYEQY
TRBV27,TRBJ1-2,ASSFGQGNGYT
TRBV19,TRBJ1-2,ASRDTGPYGYT
TRBV7-9,TRBJ1-5,ASSLAGGGNQPQH
TRBV28,TRBJ2-2,ASREERGWAGELF
TRBV9,TRBJ1-2,ASSATTGGAYGYT
TRBV27,TRBJ1-1,ASSFREGEAF
TRBV6-5,TRBJ1-4,ASKIDLTGEKLF
TRBV20-1,TRBJ2-7,SASTGAEQY
TRBV4-1,TRBJ1-1,ASSQDWAGNTEAF
TRBV19,TRBJ1-1,ASTSLQGAPTEAF
TRBV30,TRBJ1-1,AWSRGSGNTEAF
TRBV7-7,TRBJ1-4,ASSFSPGEKLF
TRBV19,TRBJ1-5,ASSGTGGQPQH